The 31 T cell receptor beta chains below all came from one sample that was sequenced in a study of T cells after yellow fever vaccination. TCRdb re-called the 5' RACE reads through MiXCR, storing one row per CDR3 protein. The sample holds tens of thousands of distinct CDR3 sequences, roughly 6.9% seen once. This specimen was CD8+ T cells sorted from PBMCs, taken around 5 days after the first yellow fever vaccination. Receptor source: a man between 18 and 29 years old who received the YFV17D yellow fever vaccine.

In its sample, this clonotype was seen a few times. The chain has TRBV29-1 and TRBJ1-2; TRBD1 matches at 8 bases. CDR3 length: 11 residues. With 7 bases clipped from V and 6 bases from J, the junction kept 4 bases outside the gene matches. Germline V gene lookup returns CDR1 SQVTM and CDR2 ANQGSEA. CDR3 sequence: CSGLQGDGYTF. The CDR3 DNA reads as TGCAGCGGACTACAGGGGGATGGCTACACCTTC.

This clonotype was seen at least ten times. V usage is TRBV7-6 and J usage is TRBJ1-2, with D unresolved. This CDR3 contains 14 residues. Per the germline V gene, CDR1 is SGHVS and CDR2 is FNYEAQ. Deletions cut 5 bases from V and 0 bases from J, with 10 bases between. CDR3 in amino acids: CASSPDGTNYGYTF. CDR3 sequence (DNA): TGTGCCAGCAGCCCGGACGGAACTAACTATGGCTACACCTTC. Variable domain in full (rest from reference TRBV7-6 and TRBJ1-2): GAGVSQSPRYKVTKRGQDVALRCDPISGHVSLYWYRQALGQGPEFLTYFNYEAQQDKSGLPNDRFSAERPEGSISTLTIQRTEQRDSAMYRCASSPDGTNYGYTFGSGTRLTVV.

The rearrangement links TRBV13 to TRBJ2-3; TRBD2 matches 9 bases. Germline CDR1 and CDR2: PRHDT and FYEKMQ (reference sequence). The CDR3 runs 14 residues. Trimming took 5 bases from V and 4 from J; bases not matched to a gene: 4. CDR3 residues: CASSGAGGSDTQYF. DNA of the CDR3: TGTGCCAGCAGCGGAGCGGGGGGCTCAGATACGCAGTATTTT. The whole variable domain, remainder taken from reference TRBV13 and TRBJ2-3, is AAGVIQSPRHLIKEKRETATLKCYPIPRHDTVYWYQQGPGQDPQFLISFYEKMQSDKGSIPDRFSAQQFSDYHSELNMSSLELGDSALYFCASSGAGGSDTQYFGPGTRLTVL.

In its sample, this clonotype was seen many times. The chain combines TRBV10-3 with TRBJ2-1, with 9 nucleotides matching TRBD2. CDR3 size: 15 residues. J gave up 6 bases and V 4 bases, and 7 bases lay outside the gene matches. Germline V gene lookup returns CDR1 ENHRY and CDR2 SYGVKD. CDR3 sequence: CAISGVLAGTNEQFF. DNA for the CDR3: TGTGCCATCAGTGGGGTTCTAGCGGGGACCAATGAGCAGTTCTTC.

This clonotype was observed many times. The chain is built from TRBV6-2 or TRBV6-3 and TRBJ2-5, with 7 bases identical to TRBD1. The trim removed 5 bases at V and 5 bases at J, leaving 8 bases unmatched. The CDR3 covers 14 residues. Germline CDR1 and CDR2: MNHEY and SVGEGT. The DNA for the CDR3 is TGTGCCAGCAGTCGCGACAGGGCGATCGAGACCCAGTACTTC. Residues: CASSRDRAIETQYF.

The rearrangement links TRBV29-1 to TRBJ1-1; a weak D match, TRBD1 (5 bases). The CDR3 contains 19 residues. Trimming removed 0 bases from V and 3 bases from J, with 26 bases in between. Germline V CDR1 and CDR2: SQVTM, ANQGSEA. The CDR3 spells CSVEDTARFAGPRYTEAFF. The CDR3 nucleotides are TGCAGCGTTGAAGATACGGCTCGATTTGCGGGGCCACGGTACACTGAAGCTTTCTTT.

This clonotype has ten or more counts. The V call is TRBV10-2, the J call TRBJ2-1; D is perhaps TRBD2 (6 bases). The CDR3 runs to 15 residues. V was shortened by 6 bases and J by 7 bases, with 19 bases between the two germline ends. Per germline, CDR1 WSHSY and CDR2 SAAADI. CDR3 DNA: TGCGCCAGCAGCCGGGGCGGGGCCGCTTCGAATGAGCAGTTCTTC. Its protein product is CASSRGGAASNEQFF.

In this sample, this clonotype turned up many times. The DNA for the CDR3 is TGCAGCGTTGATGGGGGGGCTAGCGGGGGCATAGGCAATGAGCAGTTCTTC. This encodes CSVDGGASGGIGNEQFF. The chain joins TRBV29-1 to TRBJ2-1; TRBD2 matches 10 bases. This CDR3 is 17 amino acids long. Germline lookup yields CDR1 SQVTM and CDR2 ANQGSEA. Trimming took 3 bases from V and 6 from J; bases not matched to a gene: 14.

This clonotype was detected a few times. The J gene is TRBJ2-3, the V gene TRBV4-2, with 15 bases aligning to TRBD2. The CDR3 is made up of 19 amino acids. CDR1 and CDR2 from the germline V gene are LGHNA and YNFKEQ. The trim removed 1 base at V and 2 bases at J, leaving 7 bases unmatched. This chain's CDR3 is CASSQAGTSGGLSTDTQYF. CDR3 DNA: TGTGCCAGCAGCCAAGCCGGGACTAGCGGGGGGCTTTCCACAGATACGCAGTATTTT.

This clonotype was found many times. The CDR3 protein is CASSQMTLGSEQFF. CDR3 DNA: TGCGCCAGCAGCCAGATGACCTTAGGGTCCGAGCAGTTCTTC. The chain carries TRBV4-3 and TRBJ2-1; D is ambiguous. This CDR3 is built from 14 residues. V lost 3 bases to trimming and J lost 10 bases, with 16 bases between them. Per germline, CDR1 LGHNA and CDR2 YSLEER.

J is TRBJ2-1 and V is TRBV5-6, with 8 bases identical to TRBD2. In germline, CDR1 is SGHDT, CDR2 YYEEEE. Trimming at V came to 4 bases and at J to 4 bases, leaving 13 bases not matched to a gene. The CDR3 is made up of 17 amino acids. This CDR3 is CASSLLVRAGEYNEQFF. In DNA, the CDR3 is TGTGCCAGCAGCCTTCTTGTTAGAGCGGGGGAGTACAATGAGCAGTTCTTC.

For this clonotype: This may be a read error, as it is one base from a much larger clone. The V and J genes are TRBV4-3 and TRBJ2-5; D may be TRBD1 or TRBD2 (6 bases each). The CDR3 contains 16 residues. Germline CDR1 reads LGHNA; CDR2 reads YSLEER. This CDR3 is CASSQDLGGIEETHYF. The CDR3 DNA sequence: TGCGCCAGCAGCCAAGATTTAGGGGGGATCGAAGAGACCCACTACTTC.

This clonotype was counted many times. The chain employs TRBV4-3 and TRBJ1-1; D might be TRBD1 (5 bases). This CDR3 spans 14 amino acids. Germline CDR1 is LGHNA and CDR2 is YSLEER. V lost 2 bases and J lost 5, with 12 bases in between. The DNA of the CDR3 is TGCGCCAGCAGCCAATGGGGCCTGGGGACTGAAGCTTTCTTT. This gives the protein CASSQWGLGTEAFF.

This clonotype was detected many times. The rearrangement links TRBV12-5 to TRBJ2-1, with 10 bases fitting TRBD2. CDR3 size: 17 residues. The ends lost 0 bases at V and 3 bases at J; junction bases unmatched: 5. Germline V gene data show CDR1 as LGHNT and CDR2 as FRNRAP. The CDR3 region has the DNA TGTGCTAGTGGTTTGGTTCTAGCGGGAGCGAACTACAATGAGCAGTTCTTC. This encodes CASGLVLAGANYNEQFF.

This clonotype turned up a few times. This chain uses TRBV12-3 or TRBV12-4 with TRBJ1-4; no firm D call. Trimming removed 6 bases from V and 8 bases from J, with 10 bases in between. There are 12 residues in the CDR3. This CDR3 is CASSPVLEKLFF. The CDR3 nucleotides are TGTGCCAGCAGCCCGGTTTTGGAAAAACTGTTTTTT.

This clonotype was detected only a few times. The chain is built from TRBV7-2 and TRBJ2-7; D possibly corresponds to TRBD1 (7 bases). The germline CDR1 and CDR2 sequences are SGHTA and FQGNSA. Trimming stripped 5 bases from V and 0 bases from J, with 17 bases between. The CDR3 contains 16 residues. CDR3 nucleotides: TGTGCCAGCAGCCGTATAGGAGGGGGCCTCTCCTACGAGCAGTACTTC. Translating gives CASSRIGGGLSYEQYF. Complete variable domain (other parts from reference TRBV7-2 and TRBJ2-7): GAGVSQSPSNKVTEKGKDVELRCDPISGHTALYWYRQSLGQGLEFLIYFQGNSAPDKSGLPSDRFSAERTGGSVSTLTIQRTQQEDSAVYLCASSRIGGGLSYEQYFGPGTRLTVT.

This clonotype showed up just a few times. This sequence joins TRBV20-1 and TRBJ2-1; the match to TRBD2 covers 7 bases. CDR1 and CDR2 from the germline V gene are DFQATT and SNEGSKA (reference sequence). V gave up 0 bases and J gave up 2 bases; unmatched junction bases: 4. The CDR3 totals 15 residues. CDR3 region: CSARDRAGPYNEQFF. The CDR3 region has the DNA TGCAGTGCTAGAGATCGAGCGGGGCCCTACAATGAGCAGTTCTTC.

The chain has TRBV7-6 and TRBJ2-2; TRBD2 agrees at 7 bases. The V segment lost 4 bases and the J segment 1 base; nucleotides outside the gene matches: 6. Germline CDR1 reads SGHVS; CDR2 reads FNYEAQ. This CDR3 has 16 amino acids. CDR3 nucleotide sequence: TGTGCCAGCAGCTATGGGGGGGGAATGAACACCGGGGAGCTGTTTTTT. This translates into CASSYGGGMNTGELFF.

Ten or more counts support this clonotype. This chain's CDR3 is CATMADYEQYF. In nucleotides, the CDR3 is TGTGCCACCATGGCCGATTACGAGCAGTACTTC. The chain has TRBV12-3 or TRBV12-4 and TRBJ2-7, with D unresolved. The CDR3 has 11 amino acids. Trimming pared 10 bases from V and 4 bases from J, leaving 11 bases between.

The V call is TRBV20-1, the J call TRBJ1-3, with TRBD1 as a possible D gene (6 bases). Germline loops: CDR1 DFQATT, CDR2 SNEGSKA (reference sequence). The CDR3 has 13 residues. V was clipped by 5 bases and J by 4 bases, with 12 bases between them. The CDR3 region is CSADGGDGNTIYF. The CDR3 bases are TGCAGTGCTGACGGGGGCGACGGAAACACCATATATTTT.

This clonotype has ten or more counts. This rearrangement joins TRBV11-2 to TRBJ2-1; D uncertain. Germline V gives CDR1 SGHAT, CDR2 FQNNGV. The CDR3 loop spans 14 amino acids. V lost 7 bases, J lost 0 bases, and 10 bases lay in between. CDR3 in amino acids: CASTIQSSYNEQFF. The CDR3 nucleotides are TGTGCCAGCACCATTCAGAGCTCCTACAATGAGCAGTTCTTC. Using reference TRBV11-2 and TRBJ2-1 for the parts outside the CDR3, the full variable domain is EAGVAQSPRYKIIEKRQSVAFWCNPISGHATLYWYQQILGQGPKLLIQFQNNGVVDDSQLPKDRFSAERLKGVDSTLKIQPAKLEDSAVYLCASTIQSSYNEQFFGPGTRLTVL.

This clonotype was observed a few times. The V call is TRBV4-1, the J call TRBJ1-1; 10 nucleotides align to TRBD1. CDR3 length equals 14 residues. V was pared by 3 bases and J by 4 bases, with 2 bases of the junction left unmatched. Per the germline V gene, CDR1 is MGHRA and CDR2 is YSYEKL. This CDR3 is CASSQGQGSTEAFF. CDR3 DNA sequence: TGCGCCAGCAGCCAGGGACAGGGGAGCACTGAAGCTTTCTTT.

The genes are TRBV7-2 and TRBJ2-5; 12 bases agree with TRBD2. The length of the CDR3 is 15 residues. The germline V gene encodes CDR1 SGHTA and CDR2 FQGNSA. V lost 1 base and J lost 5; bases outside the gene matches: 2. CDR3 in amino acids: CASSLVTSGGETQYF. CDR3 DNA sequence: TGTGCCAGCAGCTTAGTGACTAGCGGGGGTGAGACCCAGTACTTC.

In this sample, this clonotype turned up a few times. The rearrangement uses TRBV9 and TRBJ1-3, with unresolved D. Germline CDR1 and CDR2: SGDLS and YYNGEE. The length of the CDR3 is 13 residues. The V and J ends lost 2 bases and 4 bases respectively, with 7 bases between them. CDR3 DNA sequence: TGTGCCAGCAGCGTTGCCCCGGGAAACACCATATATTTT. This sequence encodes CASSVAPGNTIYF. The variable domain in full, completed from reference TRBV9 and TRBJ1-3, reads DSGVTQTPKHLITATGQRVTLRCSPRSGDLSVYWYQQSLDQGLQFLIQYYNGEERAKGNILERFSAQQFPDLHSELNLSSLELGDSALYFCASSVAPGNTIYFGEGSWLTVV.

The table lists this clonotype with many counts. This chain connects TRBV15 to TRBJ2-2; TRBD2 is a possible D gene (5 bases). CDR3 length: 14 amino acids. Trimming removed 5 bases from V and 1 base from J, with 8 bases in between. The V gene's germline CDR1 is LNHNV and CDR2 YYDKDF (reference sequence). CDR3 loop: CATSGGRNTGELFF. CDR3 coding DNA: TGTGCCACCAGCGGAGGACGGAACACCGGGGAGCTGTTTTTT.

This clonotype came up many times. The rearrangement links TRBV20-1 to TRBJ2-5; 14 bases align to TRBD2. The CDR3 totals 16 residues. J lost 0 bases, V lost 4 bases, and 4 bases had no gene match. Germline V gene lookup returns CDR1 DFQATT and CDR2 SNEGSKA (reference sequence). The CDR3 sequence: CSATPGLAGDQETQYF. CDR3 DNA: TGCAGTGCTACCCCGGGACTAGCGGGGGACCAAGAGACCCAGTACTTC.

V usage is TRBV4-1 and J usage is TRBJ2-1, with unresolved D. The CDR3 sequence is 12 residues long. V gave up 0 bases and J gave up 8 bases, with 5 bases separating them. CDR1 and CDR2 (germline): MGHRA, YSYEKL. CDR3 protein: CASSQDFYEQFF. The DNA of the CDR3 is TGCGCCAGCAGCCAAGACTTCTATGAGCAGTTCTTC.

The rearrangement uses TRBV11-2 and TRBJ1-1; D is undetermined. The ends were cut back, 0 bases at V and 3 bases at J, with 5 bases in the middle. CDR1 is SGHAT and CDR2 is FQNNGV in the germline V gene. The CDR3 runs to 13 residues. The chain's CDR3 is CASSLDVYTEAFF. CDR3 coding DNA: TGTGCCAGCAGCTTAGATGTGTACACTGAAGCTTTCTTT.

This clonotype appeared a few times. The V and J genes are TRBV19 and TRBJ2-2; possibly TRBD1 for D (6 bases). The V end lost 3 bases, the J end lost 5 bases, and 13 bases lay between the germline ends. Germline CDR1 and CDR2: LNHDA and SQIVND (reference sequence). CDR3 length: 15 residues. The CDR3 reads CASSIQGQGTGELFF. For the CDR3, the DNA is TGTGCCAGTAGTATTCAGGGGCAAGGGACCGGGGAGCTGTTTTTT.

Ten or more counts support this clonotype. The CDR3 nucleotides are TGCGCCAGCAGCTTGGGACAGGGGTGCTACGAGCAGTACTTC. Its protein is CASSLGQGCYEQYF. The rearrangement links TRBV5-1 to TRBJ2-7; the match to TRBD1 covers 8 bases. The CDR3 loop spans 14 amino acids. Trimming took 0 bases from V and 3 from J; bases not matched to a gene: 2. Germline assignment: CDR1 SGHRS and CDR2 YFSETQ.

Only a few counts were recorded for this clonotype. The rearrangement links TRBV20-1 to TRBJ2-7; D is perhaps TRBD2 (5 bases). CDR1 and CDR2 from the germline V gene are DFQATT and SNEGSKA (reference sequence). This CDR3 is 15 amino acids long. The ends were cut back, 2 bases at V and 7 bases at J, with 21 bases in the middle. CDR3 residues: CSARWFGSTGGEQYF. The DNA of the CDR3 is TGCAGTGCTAGATGGTTCGGGTCAACCGGCGGGGAGCAGTACTTC.